The rows below give T cell receptor beta chains drawn from one sample of a study of blood T cell repertoires in COVID-19. Method: immunoSEQ multiplex PCR; TCRdb's copy keeps in-frame clones and lacks some. The sample holds roughly 80,000 clones, roughly nine tenths seen once. The sequenced sample consisted of peripheral blood. All receptors come from an older woman with acute or convalescent COVID-19. The CDR3 runs from the conserved cysteine through the conserved F or W. D genes are given only for firm matches. Clone size appears in some rows only: once, few, many, or a class for an expanded clone.

CDR3: CASSPRGDSGNTIYF; DNA: TGTGCCAGCTCACCACGGGGGGACTCTGGAAACACCATATATTTT; V: TRBV18; D: .; size: .; J: TRBJ1-3
CDR3: CASSPRRGSNEKLFF; DNA: TGTGCCAGCAGTCCCCGCAGGGGATCCAATGAAAAACTGTTTTTT; V: TRBV28; D: .; size: .; J: TRBJ1-4
CDR3: CASSASGTSVTEELFF; DNA: TGTGCCAGCAGCGCTTCCGGGACTAGCGTCACGGAGGAGCTGTTTTTT; V: TRBV9; D: TRBD2; size: .; J: TRBJ2-2
CDR3: CASNKDSDNEKLFF; DNA: TGTGCCAGCAACAAGGACAGCGATAATGAAAAACTGTTTTTT; V: TRBV4-2; D: .; size: .; J: TRBJ1-4
CDR3: CASSQQGEVYGYTF; DNA: TGTGCCAGCAGTCAACAGGGGGAGGTCTATGGCTACACCTTC; V: TRBV5-4; D: TRBD1; size: .; J: TRBJ1-2
CDR3: CASSPSGVRGNTEAFF; DNA: TGTGCCAGCAGCCCCTCAGGGGTCAGGGGGAACACTGAAGCTTTCTTT; V: TRBV7-9; D: .; size: .; J: TRBJ1-1
CDR3: CASSLSGTEAFF; DNA: TGTGCCAGCAGCTTATCGGGCACTGAAGCTTTCTTT; V: TRBV7-9; D: .; size: .; J: TRBJ1-1
CDR3: CASSSPGLNTEAFF; DNA: TGTGCCAGCAGTTCGCCGGGATTGAACACTGAAGCTTTCTTT; V: TRBV27; D: .; size: .; J: TRBJ1-1
CDR3: CASSSPFERDTQYF; DNA: TGTGCCAGCAGTTCCCCCTTTGAGCGGGATACGCAGTATTTT; V: TRBV6-2/TRBV6-3; D: .; size: once; J: TRBJ2-3
CDR3: CASSYRGRRGYEKLFF; DNA: TGTGCCAGCAGTTACAGGGGACGGAGGGGTTATGAAAAACTGTTTTTT; V: TRBV6-2/TRBV6-3; D: .; size: .; J: TRBJ1-4
CDR3: CASSAPQGGNEQFF; DNA: TGTGCCAGTAGTGCCCCCCAGGGGGGCAATGAGCAGTTCTTC; V: TRBV19; D: .; size: .; J: TRBJ2-1
CDR3: CASSPNDRNYGYTF; DNA: TGCGCCAGCAGCCCCAACGACAGGAACTATGGCTACACCTTC; V: TRBV5-1; D: .; size: .; J: TRBJ1-2
CDR3: CASSLHRPGGDYTF; DNA: TGTGCCAGCAGTCTTCACAGGCCAGGGGGCGACTACACCTTC; V: TRBV28; D: TRBD1; size: .; J: TRBJ1-2
CDR3: CSVEVGGTDTQYF; DNA: TGCAGCGTTGAAGTCGGCGGGACAGATACGCAGTATTTT; V: TRBV29-1; D: .; size: few; J: TRBJ2-3
CDR3: CASNPGLARVTDTQYF; DNA: TGTGCCAGCAACCCCGGACTAGCGAGAGTAACAGATACGCAGTATTTT; V: TRBV11-2; D: TRBD2; size: .; J: TRBJ2-3